This TCR beta chain was recorded in a study of blood T cell repertoires in COVID-19. Participant reports of clinical history set cohort assignment. The V gene end was trimmed by 1 base and the J gene end by 6 bases; junction bases not matched to a gene: 4. Germline assignment: CDR1 LGHNA and CDR2 YNFKEQ. This CDR3 comprises 14 residues. Profiled with immunoSEQ multiplex PCR; TCRdb holds only in-frame clones, not every one. The data show about 160,000 clones, about 88% seen once. What was sequenced was PBMCs or T cells enriched from blood (not recorded which). The chain carries TRBV4-2 and TRBJ2-3; 7 bases align to TRBD2. The TCR sequence derives from a woman aged 50 to 60 who had recovered from COVID-19. The CDR3 DNA sequence: TGTGCCAGCAGCCAAGTAGGGCGGGAGGATACGCAGTATTTT. As protein: CASSQVGREDTQYF.